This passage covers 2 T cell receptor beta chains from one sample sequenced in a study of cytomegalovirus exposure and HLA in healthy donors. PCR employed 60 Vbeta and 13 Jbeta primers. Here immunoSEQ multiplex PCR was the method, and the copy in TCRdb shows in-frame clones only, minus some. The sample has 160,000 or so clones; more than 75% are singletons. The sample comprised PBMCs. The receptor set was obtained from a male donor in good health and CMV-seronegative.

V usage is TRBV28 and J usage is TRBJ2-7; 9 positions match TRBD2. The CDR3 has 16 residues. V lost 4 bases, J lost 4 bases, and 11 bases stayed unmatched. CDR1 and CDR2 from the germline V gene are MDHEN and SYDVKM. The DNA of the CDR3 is TGTGCCAGCAGTTCCCGGGCTAGCGGGACGCTGTACGAGCAGTACTTC. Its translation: CASSSRASGTLYEQYF.

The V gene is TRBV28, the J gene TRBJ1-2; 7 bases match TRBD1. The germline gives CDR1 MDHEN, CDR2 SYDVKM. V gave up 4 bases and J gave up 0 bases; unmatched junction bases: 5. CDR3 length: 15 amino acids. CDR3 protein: CASSSAGTANYGYTF. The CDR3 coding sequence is TGTGCCAGCAGTTCGGCCGGGACAGCTAACTATGGCTACACCTTC.